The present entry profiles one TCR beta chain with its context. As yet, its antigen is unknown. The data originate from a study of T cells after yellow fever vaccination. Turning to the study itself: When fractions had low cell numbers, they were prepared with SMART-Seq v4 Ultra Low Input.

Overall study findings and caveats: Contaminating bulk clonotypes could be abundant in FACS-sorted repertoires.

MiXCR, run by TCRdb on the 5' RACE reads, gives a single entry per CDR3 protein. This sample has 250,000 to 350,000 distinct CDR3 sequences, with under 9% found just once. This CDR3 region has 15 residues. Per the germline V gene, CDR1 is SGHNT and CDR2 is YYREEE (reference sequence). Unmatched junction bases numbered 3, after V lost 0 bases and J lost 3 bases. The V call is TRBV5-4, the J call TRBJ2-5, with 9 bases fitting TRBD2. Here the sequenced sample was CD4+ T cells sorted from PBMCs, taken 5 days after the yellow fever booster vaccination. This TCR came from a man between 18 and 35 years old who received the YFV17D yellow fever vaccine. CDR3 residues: CASSLAGGGEETQYF. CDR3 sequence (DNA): TGTGCCAGCAGCTTGGCGGGCGGGGGGGAAGAGACCCAGTACTTC.